This T cell receptor beta chain was captured by sequencing in a study of shared T cell receptors in the human thymus. Clones were read by immunoSEQ multiplex PCR, and TCRdb kept only the in-frame ones, dropping some. The data hold around 65,000 clones, with roughly 96% observed a single time. Germline CDR1 is SNHLY and CDR2 is FYNNEI. V gave up 8 bases and J gave up 7 bases, with 5 bases separating them. The CDR3 extends over 9 amino acids. Input material: thymocytes. The sequence was obtained from a human donor. The V gene is TRBV2, the J gene TRBJ1-2; no firm D call. The CDR3 loop reads CASHSGYTF. DNA of the CDR3: TGTGCCAGCCACAGTGGCTACACCTTC.